One and the same sample provided the 5 T cell receptor beta chains below, sequenced in a study of OX40 agonist ivuxolimab in advanced cancers. Data came from immunoSEQ multiplex PCR; TCRdb stores just in-frame clones and leaves some out. The table lists about 65,000 clones, roughly 84% of them singletons. Specimen: CD4+ or CD8+ T cells sorted from blood, collected in a trial of the OX40 agonist ivuxolimab. These receptors all stem from an adult with an advanced solid tumor such as melanoma, head and neck, liver or kidney cancer.

The rearrangement uses TRBV27 and TRBJ2-7; perhaps TRBD1 as D (5 bases). Germline values: CDR1 MNHEY, CDR2 SMNVEV (reference sequence). This CDR3 contains 15 residues. Trimming left V 3 bases short and J 2 bases short, with 14 bases between. The CDR3 spells CASSLFLGQTYEQYF. Here the CDR3 DNA reads TGTGCCAGCAGTTTGTTCTTGGGGCAGACCTACGAGCAGTACTTC.

The chain combines TRBV19 with TRBJ2-4, with D unclear. The ends were cut back, 3 bases at V and 8 bases at J, with 14 bases in the middle. The CDR3 extends over 14 amino acids. Germline CDR1 reads LNHDA; CDR2 reads SQIVND (reference sequence). In nucleotides, the CDR3 is TGTGCCAGTAGTATCTCCTACGGGTGGGACATTCAGTACTTC. As protein: CASSISYGWDIQYF.

The rearrangement joins TRBV30 to TRBJ2-7; D might be TRBD1 (6 bases). CDR3 length equals 12 residues. Deletions cut 1 base from V and 7 bases from J, with 11 bases between. Per the germline V gene, CDR1 is GTSNPN and CDR2 is SVGIG (reference sequence). The CDR3 here is CAWSAGTREQYF. The DNA for the CDR3 is TGTGCCTGGAGTGCCGGGACACGGGAGCAGTACTTC.

A single count supports this clone. The chain recombines TRBV4-2 with TRBJ1-4, with a tentative D call TRBD1 (6 bases). Germline lookup yields CDR1 LGHNA and CDR2 YNFKEQ. The ends were cut back, 5 bases at V and 2 bases at J, with 15 bases in the middle. CDR3 size: 16 residues. CDR3 amino acids: CASSAGERATNEKLFF. CDR3 nucleotides: TGTGCCAGCAGCGCAGGGGAAAGGGCGACTAATGAAAAACTGTTTTTT.

A few counts support this clone. This chain links TRBV27 with TRBJ2-7, with TRBD1 matching over 9 bases. The CDR3 consists of 16 residues. Germline V CDR1 and CDR2: MNHEY, SMNVEV (reference sequence). Trimming took 8 bases from V and 3 from J; bases not matched to a gene: 14. CDR3 region: CASLPGQGGSVYEQYF. The CDR3, as DNA: TGTGCCAGCCTACCGGGACAGGGAGGTTCGGTCTACGAGCAGTACTTC.